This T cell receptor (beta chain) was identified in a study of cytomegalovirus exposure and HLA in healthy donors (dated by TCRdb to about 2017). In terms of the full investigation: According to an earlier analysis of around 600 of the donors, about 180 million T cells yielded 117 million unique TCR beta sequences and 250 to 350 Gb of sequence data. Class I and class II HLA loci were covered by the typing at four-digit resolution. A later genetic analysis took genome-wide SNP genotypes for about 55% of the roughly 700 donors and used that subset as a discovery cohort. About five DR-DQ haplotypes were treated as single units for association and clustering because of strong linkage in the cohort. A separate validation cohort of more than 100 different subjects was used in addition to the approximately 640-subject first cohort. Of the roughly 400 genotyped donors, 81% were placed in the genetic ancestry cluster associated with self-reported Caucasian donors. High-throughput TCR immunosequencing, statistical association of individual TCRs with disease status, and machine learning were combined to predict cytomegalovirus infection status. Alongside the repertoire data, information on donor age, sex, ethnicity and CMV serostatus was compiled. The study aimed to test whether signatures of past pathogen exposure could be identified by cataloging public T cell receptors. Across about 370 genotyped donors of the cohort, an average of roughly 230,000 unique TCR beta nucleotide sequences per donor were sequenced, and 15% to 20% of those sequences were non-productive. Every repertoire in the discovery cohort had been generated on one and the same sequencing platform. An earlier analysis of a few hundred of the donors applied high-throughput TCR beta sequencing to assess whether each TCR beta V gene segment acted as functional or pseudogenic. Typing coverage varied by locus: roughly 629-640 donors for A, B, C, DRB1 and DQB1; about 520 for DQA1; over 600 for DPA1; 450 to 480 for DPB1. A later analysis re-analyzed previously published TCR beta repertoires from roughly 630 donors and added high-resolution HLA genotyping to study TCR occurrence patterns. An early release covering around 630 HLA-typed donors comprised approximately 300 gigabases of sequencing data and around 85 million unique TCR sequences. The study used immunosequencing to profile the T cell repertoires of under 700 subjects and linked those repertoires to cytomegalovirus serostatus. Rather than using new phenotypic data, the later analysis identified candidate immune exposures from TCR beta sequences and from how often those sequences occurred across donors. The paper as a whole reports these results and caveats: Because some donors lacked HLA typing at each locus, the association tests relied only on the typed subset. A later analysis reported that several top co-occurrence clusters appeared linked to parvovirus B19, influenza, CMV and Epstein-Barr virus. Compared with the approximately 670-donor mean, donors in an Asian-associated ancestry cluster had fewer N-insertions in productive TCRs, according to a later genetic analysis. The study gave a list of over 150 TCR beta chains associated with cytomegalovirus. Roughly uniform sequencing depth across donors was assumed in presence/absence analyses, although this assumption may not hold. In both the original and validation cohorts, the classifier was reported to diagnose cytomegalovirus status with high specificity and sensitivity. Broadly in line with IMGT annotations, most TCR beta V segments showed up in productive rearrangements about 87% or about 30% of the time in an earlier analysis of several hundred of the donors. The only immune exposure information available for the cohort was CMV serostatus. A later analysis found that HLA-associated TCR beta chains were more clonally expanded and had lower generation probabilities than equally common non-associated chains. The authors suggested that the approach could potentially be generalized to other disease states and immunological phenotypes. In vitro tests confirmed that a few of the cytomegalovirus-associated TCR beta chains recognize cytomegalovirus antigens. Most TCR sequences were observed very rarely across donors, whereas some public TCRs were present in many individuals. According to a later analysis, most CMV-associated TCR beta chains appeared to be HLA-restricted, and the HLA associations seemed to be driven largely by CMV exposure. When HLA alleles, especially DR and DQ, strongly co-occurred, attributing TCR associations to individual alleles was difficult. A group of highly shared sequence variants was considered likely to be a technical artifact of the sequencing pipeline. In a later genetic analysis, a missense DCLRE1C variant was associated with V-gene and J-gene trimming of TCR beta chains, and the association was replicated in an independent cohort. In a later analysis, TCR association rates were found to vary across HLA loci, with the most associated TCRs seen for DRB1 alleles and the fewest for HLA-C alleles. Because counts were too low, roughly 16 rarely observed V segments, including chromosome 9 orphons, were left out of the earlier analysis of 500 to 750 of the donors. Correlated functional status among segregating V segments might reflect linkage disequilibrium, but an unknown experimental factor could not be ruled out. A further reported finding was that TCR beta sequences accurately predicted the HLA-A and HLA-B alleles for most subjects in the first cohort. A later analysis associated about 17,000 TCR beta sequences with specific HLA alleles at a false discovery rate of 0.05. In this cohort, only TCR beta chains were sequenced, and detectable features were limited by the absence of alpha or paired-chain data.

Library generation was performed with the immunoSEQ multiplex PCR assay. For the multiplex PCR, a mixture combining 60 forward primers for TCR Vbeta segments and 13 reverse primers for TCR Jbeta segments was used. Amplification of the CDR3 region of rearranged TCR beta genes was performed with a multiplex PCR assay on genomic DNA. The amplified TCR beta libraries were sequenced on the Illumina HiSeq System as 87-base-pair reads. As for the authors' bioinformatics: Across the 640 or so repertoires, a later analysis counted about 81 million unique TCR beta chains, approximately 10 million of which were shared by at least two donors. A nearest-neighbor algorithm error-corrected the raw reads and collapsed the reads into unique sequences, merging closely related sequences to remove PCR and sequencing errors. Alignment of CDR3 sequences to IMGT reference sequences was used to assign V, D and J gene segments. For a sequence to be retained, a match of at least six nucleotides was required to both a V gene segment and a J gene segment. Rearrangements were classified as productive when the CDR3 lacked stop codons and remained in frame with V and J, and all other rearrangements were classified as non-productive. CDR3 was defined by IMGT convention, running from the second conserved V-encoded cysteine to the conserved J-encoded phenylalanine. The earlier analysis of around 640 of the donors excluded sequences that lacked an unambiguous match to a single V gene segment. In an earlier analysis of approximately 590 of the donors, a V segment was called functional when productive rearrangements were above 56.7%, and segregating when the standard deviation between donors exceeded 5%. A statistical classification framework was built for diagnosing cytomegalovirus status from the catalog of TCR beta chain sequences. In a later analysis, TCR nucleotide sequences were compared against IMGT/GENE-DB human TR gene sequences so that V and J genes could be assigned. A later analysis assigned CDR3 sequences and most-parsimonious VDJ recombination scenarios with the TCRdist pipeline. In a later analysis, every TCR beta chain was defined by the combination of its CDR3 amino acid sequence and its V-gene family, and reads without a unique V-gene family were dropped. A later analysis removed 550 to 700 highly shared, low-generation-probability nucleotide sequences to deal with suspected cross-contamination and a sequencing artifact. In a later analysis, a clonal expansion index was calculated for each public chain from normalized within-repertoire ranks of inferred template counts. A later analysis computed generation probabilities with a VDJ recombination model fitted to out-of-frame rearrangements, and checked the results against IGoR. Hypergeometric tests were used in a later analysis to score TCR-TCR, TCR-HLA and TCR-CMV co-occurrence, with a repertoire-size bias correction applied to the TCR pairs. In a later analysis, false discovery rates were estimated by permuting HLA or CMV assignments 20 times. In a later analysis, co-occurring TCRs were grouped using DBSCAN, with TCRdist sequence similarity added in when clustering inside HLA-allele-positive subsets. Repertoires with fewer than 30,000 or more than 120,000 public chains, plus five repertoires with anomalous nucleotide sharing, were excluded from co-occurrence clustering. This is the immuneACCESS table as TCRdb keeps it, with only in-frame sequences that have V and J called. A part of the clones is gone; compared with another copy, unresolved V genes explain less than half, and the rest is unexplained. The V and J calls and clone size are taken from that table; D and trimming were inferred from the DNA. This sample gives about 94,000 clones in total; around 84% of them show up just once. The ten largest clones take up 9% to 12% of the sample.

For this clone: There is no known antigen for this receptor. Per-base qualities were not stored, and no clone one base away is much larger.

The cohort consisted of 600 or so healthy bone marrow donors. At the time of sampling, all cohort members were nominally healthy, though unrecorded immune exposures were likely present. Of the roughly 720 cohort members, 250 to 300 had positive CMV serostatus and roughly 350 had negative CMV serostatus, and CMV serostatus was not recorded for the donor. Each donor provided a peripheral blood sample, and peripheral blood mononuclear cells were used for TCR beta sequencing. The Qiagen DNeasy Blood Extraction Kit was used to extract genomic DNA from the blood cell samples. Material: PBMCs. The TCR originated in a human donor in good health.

The DNA sequence is given as TGTGCCAGTAGTATCCCGGGACTAGCGGGAGGGCGGGACACCGGGGAGCTGTTTTTT. The resulting protein is CASSIPGLAGGRDTGELFF. The rearranged chain carries TRBV19 and TRBJ2-2, with 16 middle bases fitting TRBD2. According to the germline V gene (reference sequence), CDR1 reads LNHDA and CDR2 reads SQIVND. The CDR3 holds 19 amino acids from the cysteine to the phenylalanine. CDR3 DNA only is kept here, 57 bases in frame from base 1. Here V drops 3 bases and J drops 3 bases, and the junction holds 7 bases not matched to any gene.